The next 32 T cell receptor beta chains were all read from a single sample in a study of cytomegalovirus exposure and HLA in healthy donors. Researchers ran the PCR with 60 Vbeta and 13 Jbeta primers. The assay was immunoSEQ multiplex PCR, and TCRdb's table has in-frame clones only and misses some. The sample comprises some 170,000 clones, 82% of which are singletons, and around 1.5% rests with the top ten. Sequencing was performed on PBMCs. These receptors came from a girl aged 5 to 17 in good health and CMV-seropositive.

The chain is built from TRBV19 and TRBJ2-3; D unresolved. The CDR3 runs to 16 residues. The germline V gene encodes CDR1 LNHDA and CDR2 SQIVND (reference sequence). The V end was cut by 0 bases, the J end by 5 bases, with 15 bases between. The CDR3 region has the DNA TGTGCCAGTAGTATAGACCCAGAGACAAACGGAGATACGCAGTATTTT. It encodes CASSIDPETNGDTQYF. The full variable domain, in which reference TRBV19 and TRBJ2-3 provide the parts outside the CDR3, is DGGITQSPKYLFRKEGQNVTLSCEQNLNHDAMYWYRQDPGQGLRLIYYSQIVNDFQKGDIAEGYSVSREKKESFPLTVTSAQKNPTAFYLCASSIDPETNGDTQYFGPGTRLTVL.

The gene calls are TRBV6-1 and TRBJ2-4; 7 bases are a match to TRBD2. CDR1 and CDR2 from the germline V gene are MNHNS and SASEGT. V was pared by 2 bases and J by 4 bases, with 8 bases of the junction left unmatched. CDR3 length: 16 residues. The CDR3 region has the DNA TGTGCCAGCAGTGAATGGGGTAGAGCGGGGAAAAACATTCAGTACTTC. Its protein is CASSEWGRAGKNIQYF.

The chain couples TRBV5-6 to TRBJ2-5; 7 positions agree with TRBD1. The V gene end was trimmed by 4 bases and the J gene end by 1 base; junction bases not matched to a gene: 4. There are 14 residues in the CDR3. In germline, CDR1 is SGHDT, CDR2 YYEEEE. The CDR3 sequence is CASSTDRFQETQYF. Here the CDR3 DNA reads TGTGCCAGCAGCACGGACAGGTTCCAAGAGACCCAGTACTTC.

The V gene is TRBV28, the J gene TRBJ2-3; D not certain. The germline CDR1 and CDR2 sequences are MDHEN and SYDVKM. V was shortened by 5 bases and J by 3 bases, with 12 bases between the two germline ends. The CDR3 sequence is 14 residues long. In nucleotides, the CDR3 is TGTGCCAGCAGTACGGCAGCAGGTACAGATACGCAGTATTTT. This sequence encodes CASSTAAGTDTQYF.

The J gene is TRBJ1-4, the V gene TRBV7-9; 8 bases line up with TRBD1. Unmatched junction bases numbered 10, after V lost 5 bases and J lost 5 bases. The CDR3 is 16 amino acids. Germline V gene lookup returns CDR1 SEHNR and CDR2 FQNEAQ (reference sequence). In nucleotides, the CDR3 is TGTGCCAGCAGCCAGAACCCAGGGGGCGGGAATGAAAAACTGTTTTTT. Translation: CASSQNPGGGNEKLFF.

V gene TRBV5-5 combines with J gene TRBJ1-2, with 8 bases matching TRBD1. V lost 4 bases and J lost 8; bases outside the gene matches: 10. Germline CDR1 is SGHKS and CDR2 is YYEKEE (reference sequence). The CDR3 is 14 residues long. In nucleotides, the CDR3 is TGTGCCAGCAGCGCCAGGGGGCCTCCGGACGGCTACACCTTC. Translating gives CASSARGPPDGYTF.

Points on this clone: The junction and the germline gene differ at one end; a read error may be behind it. J is TRBJ2-1 and V is TRBV25-1, with D tentatively TRBD2 (6 bases). Germline V lookup: CDR1 MGHDK, CDR2 SYGVNS. This CDR3 is 13 amino acids long. CDR3 in DNA: TGTGCCAGCAGTGGGGACTCCAACAATGAGCAGTTCTTC. This sequence encodes CASSGDSNNEQFF.

The V and J genes are TRBV2 and TRBJ2-3; 7 nucleotides align to TRBD2. Germline CDR1 and CDR2: SNHLY and FYNNEI. This CDR3 is 16 amino acids long. V lost 6 bases to trimming and J lost 4 bases; unmatched junction nucleotides: 13. The CDR3 reads CASSRRAGPAPDTQYF. In nucleotides, the CDR3 is TGTGCCAGCAGCCGGAGAGCGGGACCGGCCCCAGATACGCAGTATTTT.

This clone has only one observation. The genes are TRBV28 and TRBJ1-5; D remains unclear. The CDR3 loop spans 16 amino acids. The ends were cut back, 3 bases at V and 0 bases at J, with 12 bases in the middle. CDR1 and CDR2 from the germline V gene are MDHEN and SYDVKM. CDR3 in amino acids: CASSFNPGRSNQPQHF. The CDR3 DNA reads TGTGCCAGCAGTTTTAACCCTGGGCGTAGCAATCAGCCCCAGCATTTT.

The chain uses TRBV5-1 and TRBJ1-2; TRBD1 matches at 8 bases. From germline, CDR1 is SGHRS and CDR2 YFSETQ. This CDR3 is 13 amino acids long. The junction had 6 bases not matched to a gene; V was cut back by 4 bases and J by 7 bases. In DNA form, the CDR3 reads TGCGCCAGCAGCCCGGACAGGGTCGGTGGCTACACCTTC. Translated: CASSPDRVGGYTF.

This chain uses TRBV29-1 with TRBJ2-2; 9 positions agree with TRBD2. This CDR3 is 12 amino acids long. The J segment lost 7 bases and the V segment lost 7 bases, leaving 4 bases of the junction unmatched. Germline V lookup: CDR1 SQVTM, CDR2 ANQGSEA. CDR3 amino acids: CSARGGGGELFF. The CDR3 nucleotides are TGCAGCGCCCGCGGGGGGGGCGGGGAGCTGTTTTTT.

The rearrangement joins TRBV7-3 to TRBJ1-1, with D hard to call. The V and J ends lost 6 bases and 8 bases respectively, with 13 bases between them. Per germline, CDR1 SGHTA and CDR2 FQGTGA. This CDR3 is 12 amino acids long. The CDR3 protein is CASSSGAVEAFF. CDR3 DNA sequence: TGTGCCAGCAGTTCCGGAGCTGTCGAAGCTTTCTTT. Full variable domain (rest looked up from reference TRBV7-3 and TRBJ1-1): GAGVSQTPSNKVTEKGKYVELRCDPISGHTALYWYRQSLGQGPEFLIYFQGTGAADDSGLPNDRFFAVRPEGSVSTLKIQRTERGDSAVYLCASSSGAVEAFFGQGTRLTVV.

This chain connects TRBV18 to TRBJ2-5; perhaps TRBD1 as D (5 bases). The CDR3 has 16 amino acids. CDR1 and CDR2 from the germline V gene are KGHSH and LQKENI. The V end was cut by 4 bases, the J end by 2 bases, with 17 bases between. The CDR3 here is CASSHGARYGQETQYF. As DNA, the CDR3 is TGTGCCAGCTCACATGGGGCGAGGTACGGTCAAGAGACCCAGTACTTC.

This clone was detected only once. The gene calls are TRBV5-6 and TRBJ2-1, with 9 bases matching TRBD1. CDR1 SGHDT and CDR2 YYEEEE come from the germline V gene. This CDR3 spans 17 amino acids. V lost 4 bases and J lost 3; bases outside the gene matches: 11. DNA for the CDR3: TGTGCCAGCAGCGTTGGTGCGGACAGGGGCAACTACAATGAGCAGTTCTTC. This encodes CASSVGADRGNYNEQFF.

This chain connects TRBV7-3 to TRBJ1-4, with 8 bases that match TRBD1. The V segment lost 4 bases and the J segment 13 bases; nucleotides outside the gene matches: 8. The CDR3 covers 13 residues. The germline V gene has CDR1 SGHTA and CDR2 FQGTGA. The CDR3 DNA reads TGTGCCAGCAGCTCCCGACAGGGGTCTAGACTGTTTTTT. Its translation: CASSSRQGSRLFF.

The rearrangement uses TRBV30 and TRBJ2-1, with 10 bases aligning to TRBD2. The CDR3 sequence is 15 residues long. The germline V gene encodes CDR1 GTSNPN and CDR2 SVGIG (reference sequence). The V and J ends lost 3 bases and 4 bases, in that order; junction bases with no gene match: 6. This chain's CDR3 is CAWSEGTSDYNEQFF. In DNA form, the CDR3 reads TGTGCCTGGAGCGAAGGGACTAGCGATTACAATGAGCAGTTCTTC.

The chain is built from TRBV6-6 and TRBJ1-5, with D perhaps TRBD1 (6 bases). The CDR3 covers 16 residues. Between the trimmed V and J ends, which lost 7 bases and 1 base, there was a span of 17 bases. CDR1 and CDR2 (germline): MNHNY, SVGAGI (reference sequence). CDR3 sequence (DNA): TGTGCCAGCAACGCCGGTACAGGGTTAAGCAATCAGCCCCAGCATTTT. Encoded protein: CASNAGTGLSNQPQHF.

This chain joins TRBV7-9 and TRBJ2-6, with a tentative D call TRBD2 (5 bases). CDR1 is SEHNR, CDR2 FQNEAQ, per germline (reference sequence). V was pared by 6 bases and J by 1 base, with 7 bases between. This CDR3 comprises 14 residues. In DNA, the CDR3 is TGTGCCAGCAGGAGAGGGTCTGGGGCCAACGTCCTGACTTTC. Protein sequence: CASRRGSGANVLTF.

The chain carries TRBV4-3 and TRBJ1-1; weak D call: TRBD1 (5 bases). Trimming took off 1 base at V and 9 bases at J, with 9 bases between the two ends. The CDR3 loop spans 12 amino acids. Looked up from germline, CDR1 is LGHNA and CDR2 is YSLEER. The CDR3 coding sequence is TGCGCCAGCAGCCAAGCCGGGGGGAAAGCTTTCTTT. This translates into CASSQAGGKAFF.

The CDR3 loop reads CAISESGGATSGNTIYF. CDR3 nucleotides: TGTGCCATCAGTGAGTCAGGAGGGGCGACCTCTGGAAACACCATATATTTT. This sequence joins TRBV10-3 and TRBJ1-3; D perhaps matches TRBD1 (5 bases). This CDR3 spans 17 amino acids. Trimming cost V 0 bases and J 0 bases, with 12 bases left between them. Germline CDR1 and CDR2: ENHRY and SYGVKD.

This clone has at least ten counts. The rearrangement uses TRBV25-1 and TRBJ1-3; D is unresolved. V dropped 3 bases and J dropped 0 bases, with 9 bases sitting between them. There are 15 residues in the CDR3. The germline V gene encodes CDR1 MGHDK and CDR2 SYGVNS. The CDR3 loop reads CASSDPKSSGNTIYF. As DNA, the CDR3 is TGTGCCAGCAGTGATCCTAAGAGCTCTGGAAACACCATATATTTT.

The chain combines TRBV7-3 with TRBJ1-1; D unresolved. CDR3 length equals 14 residues. Trimming removed 5 bases at V and 0 bases at J, with 10 bases between. Per the germline V gene, CDR1 is SGHTA and CDR2 is FQGTGA. This CDR3 reads CASSQSPLNTEAFF. The CDR3 DNA reads TGTGCCAGCAGCCAATCCCCCCTGAACACTGAAGCTTTCTTT.

This clone was seen a handful of times. The chain employs TRBV28 and TRBJ1-1; 10 bases match TRBD1. V dropped 4 bases and J dropped 3; count of bases not matched to a gene: 5. This CDR3 has 15 amino acids. Germline CDR1 and CDR2: MDHEN and SYDVKM. This CDR3 reads CASSYGTGVYTEAFF. The DNA for the CDR3 is TGTGCCAGCAGTTACGGGACAGGGGTCTACACTGAAGCTTTCTTT.

The CDR3: CASSELAGGLDEQFF. CDR3 nucleotides: TGTGCCAGCAGCGAACTAGCGGGGGGGCTCGATGAGCAGTTCTTC. This chain uses TRBV9 with TRBJ2-1; 13 bases are a match to TRBD2. This CDR3 spans 15 amino acids. Germline V CDR1 and CDR2: SGDLS, YYNGEE. V dropped 3 bases and J dropped 8; count of bases not matched to a gene: 5.

This chain uses TRBV10-3 with TRBJ1-5, with D maybe TRBD1 (6 bases). Per germline, CDR1 ENHRY and CDR2 SYGVKD. Trimming pared 6 bases from V and 5 bases from J, leaving 11 bases between. The CDR3 is 13 residues long. CDR3 amino acids: CAISLQGDQPQHF. In DNA form, the CDR3 reads TGTGCCATCAGCTTACAGGGTGATCAGCCCCAGCATTTT.

The V call is TRBV7-9, the J call TRBJ2-1, with TRBD2 identical over 7 bases. This CDR3 contains 16 residues. Trimming at V came to 5 bases and at J to 5 bases, leaving 12 bases not matched to a gene. Germline V CDR1 and CDR2: SEHNR, FQNEAQ (reference sequence). The CDR3, as DNA: TGTGCCAGCAGCCCGAGGGGCCTAGCGGAAAACAATGAGCAGTTCTTC. Its protein is CASSPRGLAENNEQFF.

This chain connects TRBV29-1 to TRBJ2-5, with TRBD1 matching 7 bases. The CDR3 length is 14 residues. The junction had 12 bases not matched to a gene; V was cut back by 7 bases and J by 4 bases. CDR1 and CDR2 from the germline V gene are SQVTM and ANQGSEA. DNA for the CDR3: TGCAGCGGTGCTGAGGGGGCGCGTGGAGAGACCCAGTACTTC. It codes for CSGAEGARGETQYF.

The gene calls are TRBV4-3 and TRBJ2-2; TRBD2 matches 11 bases. The CDR3 extends over 15 amino acids. Per the germline V gene, CDR1 is LGHNA and CDR2 is YSLEER. J lost 6 bases, V lost 1 base, and 1 base had no gene match. CDR3 nucleotide sequence: TGCGCCAGCAGCCAAGTAGCGGGGGGGCCCGGGGAGCTGTTTTTT. This gives the protein CASSQVAGGPGELFF.

V is TRBV10-1 and J is TRBJ2-7; maybe TRBD1 (7 bases). The CDR3 length is 15 residues. The germline V gene encodes CDR1 WNHNN and CDR2 SYGVQD (reference sequence). Trimming pared 0 bases from V and 2 bases from J, leaving 11 bases between. In DNA, the CDR3 is TGCGCCAGCAGTGAGTCGGCAGGGGGGCCCTACGAGCAGTACTTC. This codes for CASSESAGGPYEQYF.

The V and J genes are TRBV6-5 and TRBJ2-1; 14 nucleotides line up with TRBD2. V was pared by 5 bases and J by 9 bases, with 6 bases of the junction left unmatched. The CDR3 has 15 residues. Germline V gives CDR1 MNHEY, CDR2 SVGAGI. The CDR3 loop is CASSVTSGRAGEQFF. The CDR3 nucleotides read TGTGCCAGCAGTGTGACTAGCGGGAGGGCCGGTGAGCAGTTCTTC.

DNA for the CDR3: TGTGCCAGCAGCGCCCCCGACGGGGGGCTCGGAGATACGCAGTATTTT. It codes for CASSAPDGGLGDTQYF. The chain is built from TRBV9 and TRBJ2-3; D may be TRBD2 (7 bases). This CDR3 contains 16 residues. V lost 3 bases and J lost 5, with 19 bases in between. Germline CDR1 reads SGDLS; CDR2 reads YYNGEE.

The chain uses TRBV6-1 and TRBJ2-1, with 7 nucleotides matching TRBD1. This CDR3 contains 13 residues. Germline V lookup: CDR1 MNHNS, CDR2 SASEGT. The trim removed 1 base at V and 9 bases at J, leaving 3 bases unmatched. DNA of the CDR3: TGTGCCAGCAGTGAAGATAGGGACAGTGAGCAGTTCTTC. As protein: CASSEDRDSEQFF.